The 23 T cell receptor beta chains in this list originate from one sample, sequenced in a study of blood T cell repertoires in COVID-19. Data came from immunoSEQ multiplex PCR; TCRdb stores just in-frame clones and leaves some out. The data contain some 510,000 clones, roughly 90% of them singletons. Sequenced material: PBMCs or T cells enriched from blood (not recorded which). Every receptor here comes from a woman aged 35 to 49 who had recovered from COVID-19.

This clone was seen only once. In nucleotides, the CDR3 is TGTGCCAGTAGTATAGGTTGGCGGGAGGGCCGGAGTGAGCAGTACTTC. Its translation is CASSIGWREGRSEQYF. The rearrangement links TRBV19 to TRBJ2-7, with TRBD2 identical over 9 bases. The V and J ends lost 1 base and 7 bases, in that order; junction bases with no gene match: 11. CDR1 is LNHDA, CDR2 SQIVND, per germline (reference sequence). The CDR3 has 16 amino acids.

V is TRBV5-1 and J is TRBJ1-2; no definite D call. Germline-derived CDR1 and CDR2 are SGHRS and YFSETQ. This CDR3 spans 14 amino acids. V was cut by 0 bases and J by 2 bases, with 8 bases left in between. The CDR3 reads CASSLAIRNYGYTF. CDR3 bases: TGCGCCAGCAGCTTGGCGATTCGGAACTATGGCTACACCTTC.

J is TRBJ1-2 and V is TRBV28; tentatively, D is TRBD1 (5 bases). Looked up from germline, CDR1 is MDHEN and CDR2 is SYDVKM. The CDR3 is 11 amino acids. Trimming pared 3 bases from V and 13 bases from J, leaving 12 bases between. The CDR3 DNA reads TGTGCCAGCAGTTTGGCAGGGAAGGTCACCTTC. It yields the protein CASSLAGKVTF.

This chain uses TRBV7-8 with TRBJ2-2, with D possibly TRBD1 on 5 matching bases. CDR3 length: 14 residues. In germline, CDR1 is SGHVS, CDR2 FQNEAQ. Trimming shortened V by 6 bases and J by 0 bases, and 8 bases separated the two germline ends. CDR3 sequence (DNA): TGTGCCAGCAGGGGGCCGACGAACACCGGGGAGCTGTTTTTT. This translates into CASRGPTNTGELFF.

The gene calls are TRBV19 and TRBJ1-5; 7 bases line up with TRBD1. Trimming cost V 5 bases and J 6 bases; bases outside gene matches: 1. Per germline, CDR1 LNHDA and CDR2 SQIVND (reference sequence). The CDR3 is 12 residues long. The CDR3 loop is CASSDRVQPQHF. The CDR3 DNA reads TGTGCCAGTAGTGACAGGGTTCAGCCCCAGCATTTT.

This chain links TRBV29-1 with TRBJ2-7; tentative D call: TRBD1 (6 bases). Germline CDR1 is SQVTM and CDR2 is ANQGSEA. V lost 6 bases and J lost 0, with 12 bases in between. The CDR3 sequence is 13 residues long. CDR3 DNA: TGCAGCGTCAGGACAGTCCACTCCTACGAGCAGTACTTC. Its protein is CSVRTVHSYEQYF.

The CDR3 sequence: CASSPMTGSSYEQYF. For the CDR3, the DNA is TGTGCCAGCTCACCTATGACAGGTTCTTCCTACGAGCAGTACTTC. The chain is built from TRBV18 and TRBJ2-7; perhaps TRBD1 as D (6 bases). Germline V lookup: CDR1 KGHSH, CDR2 LQKENI. V was trimmed by 3 bases and J by 1 base, leaving 13 bases between them. The CDR3 length is 15 residues. The variable domain in full, with the rest retrieved from reference TRBV18 and TRBJ2-7, is NAGVMQNPRHLVRRRGQEARLRCSPMKGHSHVYWYRQLPEEGLKFMVYLQKENIIDESGMPKERFSAEFPKEGPSILRIQQVVRGDSAAYFCASSPMTGSSYEQYFGPGTRLTVT.

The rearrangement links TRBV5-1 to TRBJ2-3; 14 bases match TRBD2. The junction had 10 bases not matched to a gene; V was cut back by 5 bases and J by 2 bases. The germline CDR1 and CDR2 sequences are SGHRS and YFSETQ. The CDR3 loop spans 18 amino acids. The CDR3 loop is CASSLGLAGAGYTDTQYF. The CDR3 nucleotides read TGCGCCAGCAGTCTGGGACTAGCGGGAGCGGGATACACAGATACGCAGTATTTT.

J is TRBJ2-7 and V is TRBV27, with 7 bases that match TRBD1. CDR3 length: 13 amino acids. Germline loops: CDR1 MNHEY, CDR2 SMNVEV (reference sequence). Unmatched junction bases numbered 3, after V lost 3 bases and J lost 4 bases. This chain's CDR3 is CASSFGTEYEQYF. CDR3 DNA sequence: TGTGCCAGCAGTTTTGGGACAGAATACGAGCAGTACTTC.

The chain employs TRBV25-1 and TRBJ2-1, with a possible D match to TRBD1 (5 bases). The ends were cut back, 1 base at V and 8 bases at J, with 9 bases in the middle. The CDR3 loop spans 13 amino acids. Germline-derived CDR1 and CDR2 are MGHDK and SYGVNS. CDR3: CASSELIRDEQFF. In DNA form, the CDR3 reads TGTGCCAGCAGTGAATTGATCAGGGATGAGCAGTTCTTC.

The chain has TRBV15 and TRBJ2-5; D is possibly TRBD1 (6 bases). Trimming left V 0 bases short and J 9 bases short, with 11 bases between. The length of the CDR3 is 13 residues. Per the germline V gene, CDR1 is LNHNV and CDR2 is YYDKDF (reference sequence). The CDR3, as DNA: TGTGCCACCAGCAGAGAGGGACACCGGGCCCAGTACTTC. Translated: CATSREGHRAQYF.

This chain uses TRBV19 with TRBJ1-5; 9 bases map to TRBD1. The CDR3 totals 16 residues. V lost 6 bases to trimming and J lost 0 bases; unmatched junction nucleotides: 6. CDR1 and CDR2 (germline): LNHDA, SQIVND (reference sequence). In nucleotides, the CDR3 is TGTGCCAGTAGAGATACAGGGGGCCATAGCAATCAGCCCCAGCATTTT. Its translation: CASRDTGGHSNQPQHF.

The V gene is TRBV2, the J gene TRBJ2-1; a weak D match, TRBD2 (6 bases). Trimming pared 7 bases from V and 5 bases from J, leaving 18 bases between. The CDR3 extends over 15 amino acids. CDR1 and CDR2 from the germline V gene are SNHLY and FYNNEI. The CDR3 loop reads CASNPGAQRHNEQFF. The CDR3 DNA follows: TGTGCCAGCAACCCGGGAGCCCAGCGGCACAATGAGCAGTTCTTC. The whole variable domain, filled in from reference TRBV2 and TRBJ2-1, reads EPEVTQTPSHQVTQMGQEVILRCVPISNHLYFYWYRQILGQKVEFLVSFYNNEISEKSEIFDDQFSVERPDGSNFTLKIRSTKLEDSAMYFCASNPGAQRHNEQFFGPGTRLTVL.

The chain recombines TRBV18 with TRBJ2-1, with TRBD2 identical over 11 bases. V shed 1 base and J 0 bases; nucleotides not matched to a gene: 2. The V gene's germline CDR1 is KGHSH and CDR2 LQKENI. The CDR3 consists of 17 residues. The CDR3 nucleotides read TGTGCCAGCTCACCACTTAGCGGGAGGGCCTCCTACAATGAGCAGTTCTTC. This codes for CASSPLSGRASYNEQFF.

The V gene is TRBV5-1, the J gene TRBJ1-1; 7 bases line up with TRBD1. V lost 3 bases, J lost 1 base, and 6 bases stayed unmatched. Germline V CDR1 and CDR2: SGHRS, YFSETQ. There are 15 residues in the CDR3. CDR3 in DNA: TGCGCCAGCAGCTCCTCCGGGACAGCGAACACTGAAGCTTTCTTT. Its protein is CASSSSGTANTEAFF.

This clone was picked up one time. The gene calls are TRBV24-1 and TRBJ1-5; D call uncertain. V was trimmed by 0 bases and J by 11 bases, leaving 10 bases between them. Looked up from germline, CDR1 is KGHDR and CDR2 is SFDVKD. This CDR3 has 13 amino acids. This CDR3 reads CATSDLIGGAQHF. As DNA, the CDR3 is TGTGCCACCAGTGATTTGATTGGCGGAGCCCAGCATTTT.

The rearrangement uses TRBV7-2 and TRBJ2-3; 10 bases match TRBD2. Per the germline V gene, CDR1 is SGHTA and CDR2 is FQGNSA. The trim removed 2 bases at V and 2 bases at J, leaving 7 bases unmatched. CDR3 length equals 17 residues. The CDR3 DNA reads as TGTGCCAGCAGCTTAACAGCGGGAGGGACATACACAGATACGCAGTATTTT. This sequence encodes CASSLTAGGTYTDTQYF. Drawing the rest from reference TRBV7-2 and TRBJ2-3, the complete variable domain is GAGVSQSPSNKVTEKGKDVELRCDPISGHTALYWYRQSLGQGLEFLIYFQGNSAPDKSGLPSDRFSAERTGGSVSTLTIQRTQQEDSAVYLCASSLTAGGTYTDTQYFGPGTRLTVL.

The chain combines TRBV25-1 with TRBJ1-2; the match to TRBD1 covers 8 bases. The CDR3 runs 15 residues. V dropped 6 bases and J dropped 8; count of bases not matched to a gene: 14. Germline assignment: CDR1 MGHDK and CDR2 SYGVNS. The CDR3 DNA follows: TGTGCCAGCAGCGGAGACAGGGGCAATCTAAGGGGCTACACCTTC. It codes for CASSGDRGNLRGYTF.

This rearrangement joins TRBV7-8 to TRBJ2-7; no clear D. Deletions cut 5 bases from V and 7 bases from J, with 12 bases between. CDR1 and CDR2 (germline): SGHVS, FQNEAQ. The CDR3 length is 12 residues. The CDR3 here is CASSLAQAEQYF. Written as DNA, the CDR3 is TGTGCCAGCAGCCTGGCCCAGGCGGAGCAGTACTTC.

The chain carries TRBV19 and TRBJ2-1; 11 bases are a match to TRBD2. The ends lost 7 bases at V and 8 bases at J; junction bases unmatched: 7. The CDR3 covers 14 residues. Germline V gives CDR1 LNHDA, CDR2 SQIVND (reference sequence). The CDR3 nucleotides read TGTGCCAGTATACGTACTAGCGGGAGCCATGAGCAGTTCTTC. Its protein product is CASIRTSGSHEQFF.

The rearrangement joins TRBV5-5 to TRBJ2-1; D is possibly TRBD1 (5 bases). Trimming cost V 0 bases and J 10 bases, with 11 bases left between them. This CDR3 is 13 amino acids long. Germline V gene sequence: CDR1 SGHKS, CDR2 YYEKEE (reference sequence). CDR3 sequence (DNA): TGTGCCAGCAGCTTGGTAGGGGAAGGGGAGCAGTTCTTC. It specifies CASSLVGEGEQFF.

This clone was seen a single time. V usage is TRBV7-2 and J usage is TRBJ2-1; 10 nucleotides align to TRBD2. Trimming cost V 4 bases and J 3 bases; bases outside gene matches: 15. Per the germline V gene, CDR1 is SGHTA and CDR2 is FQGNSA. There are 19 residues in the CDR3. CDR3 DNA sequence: TGTGCCAGCAGCTCACCACTAGCGGGAACGCCTACTAGCTACAATGAGCAGTTCTTC. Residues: CASSSPLAGTPTSYNEQFF.

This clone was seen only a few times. CDR3: CASSEYRGATIYF. CDR3 nucleotide sequence: TGTGCCAGCAGTGAATACCGGGGGGCCACCATATATTTT. The V call is TRBV2, the J call TRBJ1-3; the D gene is possibly TRBD1 (6 bases). The germline CDR1 and CDR2 sequences are SNHLY and FYNNEI. V was cut by 2 bases and J by 9 bases, with 11 bases left in between. This CDR3 has 13 residues. Variable domain in full (rest from reference TRBV2 and TRBJ1-3): EPEVTQTPSHQVTQMGQEVILRCVPISNHLYFYWYRQILGQKVEFLVSFYNNEISEKSEIFDDQFSVERPDGSNFTLKIRSTKLEDSAMYFCASSEYRGATIYFGEGSWLTVV.